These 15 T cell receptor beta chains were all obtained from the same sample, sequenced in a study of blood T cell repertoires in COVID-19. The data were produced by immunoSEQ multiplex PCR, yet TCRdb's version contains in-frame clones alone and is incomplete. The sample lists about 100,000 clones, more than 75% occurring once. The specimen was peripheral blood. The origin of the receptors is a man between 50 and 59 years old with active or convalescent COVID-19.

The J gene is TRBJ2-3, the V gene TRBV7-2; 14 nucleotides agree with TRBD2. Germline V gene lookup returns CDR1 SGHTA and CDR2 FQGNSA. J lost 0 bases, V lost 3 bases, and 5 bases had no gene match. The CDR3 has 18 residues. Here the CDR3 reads CASSLGLAGAPSTDTQYF. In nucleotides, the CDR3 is TGTGCCAGCAGCTTGGGACTAGCGGGGGCACCTAGCACAGATACGCAGTATTTT.

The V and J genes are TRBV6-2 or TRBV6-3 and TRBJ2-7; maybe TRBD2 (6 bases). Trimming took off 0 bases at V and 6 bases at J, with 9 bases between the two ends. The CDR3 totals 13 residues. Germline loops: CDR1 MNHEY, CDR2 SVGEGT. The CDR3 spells CASSYSLGGEQYF. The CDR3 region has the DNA TGTGCCAGCAGTTACTCGTTGGGGGGCGAGCAGTACTTC.

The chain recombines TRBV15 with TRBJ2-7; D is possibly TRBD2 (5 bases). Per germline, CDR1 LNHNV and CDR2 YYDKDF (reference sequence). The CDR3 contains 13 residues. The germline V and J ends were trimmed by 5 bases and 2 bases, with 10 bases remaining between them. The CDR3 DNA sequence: TGTGCCACCAGCGACGGGGAAGCCTACGAGCAGTACGTC. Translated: CATSDGEAYEQYV.

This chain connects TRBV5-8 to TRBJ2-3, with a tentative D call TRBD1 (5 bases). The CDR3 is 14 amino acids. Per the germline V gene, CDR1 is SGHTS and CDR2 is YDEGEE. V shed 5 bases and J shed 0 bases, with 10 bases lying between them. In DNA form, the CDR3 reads TGTGCCAGCAGTTGGACACCTAGCACAGATACGCAGTATTTT. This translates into CASSWTPSTDTQYF.

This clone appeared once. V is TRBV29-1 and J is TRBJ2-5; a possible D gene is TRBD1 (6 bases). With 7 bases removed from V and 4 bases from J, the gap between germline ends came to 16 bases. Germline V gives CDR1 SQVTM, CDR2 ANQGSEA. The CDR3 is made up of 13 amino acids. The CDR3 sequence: CSAAAGAGETQYF. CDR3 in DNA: TGCAGCGCCGCCGCAGGGGCGGGAGAGACCCAGTACTTC.

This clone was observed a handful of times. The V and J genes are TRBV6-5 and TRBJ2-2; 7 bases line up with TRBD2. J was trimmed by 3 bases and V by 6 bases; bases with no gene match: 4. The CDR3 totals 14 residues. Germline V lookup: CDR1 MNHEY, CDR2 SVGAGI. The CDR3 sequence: CASRSGRDTGELFF. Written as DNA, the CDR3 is TGTGCCAGCAGGTCTGGGAGGGACACCGGGGAGCTGTTTTTT.

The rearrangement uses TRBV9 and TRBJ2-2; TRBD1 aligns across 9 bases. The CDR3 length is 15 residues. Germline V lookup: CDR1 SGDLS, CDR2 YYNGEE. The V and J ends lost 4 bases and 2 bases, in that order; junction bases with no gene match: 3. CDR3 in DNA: TGTGCCAGCAGCCGACAGGGGGAAAACACCGGGGAGCTGTTTTTT. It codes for CASSRQGENTGELFF.

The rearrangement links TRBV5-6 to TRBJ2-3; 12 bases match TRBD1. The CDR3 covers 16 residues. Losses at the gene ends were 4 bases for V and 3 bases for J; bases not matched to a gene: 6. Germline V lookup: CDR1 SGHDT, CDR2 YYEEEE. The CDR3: CASSPGQGARTDTQYF. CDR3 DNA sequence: TGTGCCAGCAGCCCGGGACAGGGGGCGCGGACAGATACGCAGTATTTT. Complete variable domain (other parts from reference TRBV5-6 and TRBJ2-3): DAGVTQSPTHLIKTRGQQVTLRCSPKSGHDTVSWYQQALGQGPQFIFQYYEEEERQRGNFPDRFSGHQFPNYSSELNVNALLLGDSALYLCASSPGQGARTDTQYFGPGTRLTVL.

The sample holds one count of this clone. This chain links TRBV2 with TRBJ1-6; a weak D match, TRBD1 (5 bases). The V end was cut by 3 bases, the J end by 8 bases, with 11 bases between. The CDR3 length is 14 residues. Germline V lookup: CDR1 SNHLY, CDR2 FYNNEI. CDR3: CASSDKDSHSPLHF. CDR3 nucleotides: TGTGCCAGCAGTGATAAAGACAGCCATTCACCCCTCCACTTT. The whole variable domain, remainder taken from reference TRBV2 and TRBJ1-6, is EPEVTQTPSHQVTQMGQEVILRCVPISNHLYFYWYRQILGQKVEFLVSFYNNEISEKSEIFDDQFSVERPDGSNFTLKIRSTKLEDSAMYFCASSDKDSHSPLHFGNGTRLTVT.

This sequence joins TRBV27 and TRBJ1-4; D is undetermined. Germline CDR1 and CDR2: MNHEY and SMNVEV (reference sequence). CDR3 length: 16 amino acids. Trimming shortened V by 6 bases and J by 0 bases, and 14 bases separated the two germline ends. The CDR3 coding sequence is TGTGCCAGCAGCCGATTCCTAGGAGCAACTAATGAAAAACTGTTTTTT. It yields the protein CASSRFLGATNEKLFF.

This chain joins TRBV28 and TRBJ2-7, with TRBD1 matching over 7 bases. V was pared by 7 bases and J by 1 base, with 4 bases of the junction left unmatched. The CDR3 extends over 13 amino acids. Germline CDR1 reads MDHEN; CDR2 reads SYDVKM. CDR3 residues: CASTQTGSYEQYV. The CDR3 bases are TGTGCCAGCACCCAGACAGGGTCCTACGAGCAGTACGTC.

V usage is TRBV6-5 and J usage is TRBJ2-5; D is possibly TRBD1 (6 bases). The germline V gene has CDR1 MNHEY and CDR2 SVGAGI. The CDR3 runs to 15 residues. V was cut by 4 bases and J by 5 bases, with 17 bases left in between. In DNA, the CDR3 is TGTGCCAGCAGTTTCTCCCAGGGGAGATGGGAGACCCAGTACTTC. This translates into CASSFSQGRWETQYF.

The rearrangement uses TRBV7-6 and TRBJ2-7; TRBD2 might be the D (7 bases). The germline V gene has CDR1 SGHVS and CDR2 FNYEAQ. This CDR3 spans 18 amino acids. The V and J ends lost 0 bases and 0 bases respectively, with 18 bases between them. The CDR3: CASSLAIGAGASSYEQYF. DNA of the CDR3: TGTGCCAGCAGCTTAGCGATTGGGGCGGGGGCGAGCTCCTACGAGCAGTACTTC.

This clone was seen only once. The CDR3 bases are TGTGCCAGCAGTCCGCGGGGTAGCACAGATACGCAGTATTTT. Its translation: CASSPRGSTDTQYF. The chain recombines TRBV6-2 or TRBV6-3 with TRBJ2-3; possibly TRBD2 for D (6 bases). CDR3 size: 14 residues. The V end was cut by 5 bases, the J end by 0 bases, with 9 bases between. Germline CDR1 MNHEY, CDR2 SVGEGT.

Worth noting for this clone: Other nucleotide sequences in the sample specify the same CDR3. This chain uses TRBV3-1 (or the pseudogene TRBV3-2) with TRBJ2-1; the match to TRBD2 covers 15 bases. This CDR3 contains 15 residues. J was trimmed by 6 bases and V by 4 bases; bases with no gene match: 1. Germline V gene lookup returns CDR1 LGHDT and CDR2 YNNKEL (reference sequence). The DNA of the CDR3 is TGTGCCAGCAGCCGGGGACTAGCGGGGGGCAATGAGCAGTTCTTC. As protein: CASSRGLAGGNEQFF.